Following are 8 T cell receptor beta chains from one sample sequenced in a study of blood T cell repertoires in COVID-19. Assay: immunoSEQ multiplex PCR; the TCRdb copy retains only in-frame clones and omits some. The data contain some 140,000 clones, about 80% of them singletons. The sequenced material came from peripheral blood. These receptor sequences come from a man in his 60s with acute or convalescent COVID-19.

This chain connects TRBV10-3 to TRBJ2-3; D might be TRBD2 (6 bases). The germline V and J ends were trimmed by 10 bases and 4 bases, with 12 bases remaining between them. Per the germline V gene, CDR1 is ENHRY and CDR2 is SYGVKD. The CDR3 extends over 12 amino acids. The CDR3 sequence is CATQGLADTQYF. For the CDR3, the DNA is TGTGCCACTCAGGGACTTGCAGATACGCAGTATTTT.

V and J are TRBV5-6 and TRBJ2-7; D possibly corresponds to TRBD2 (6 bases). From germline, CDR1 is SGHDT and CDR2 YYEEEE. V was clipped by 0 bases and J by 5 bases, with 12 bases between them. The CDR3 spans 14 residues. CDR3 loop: CASSLDWDLNEQYF. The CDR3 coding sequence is TGTGCCAGCAGCTTGGACTGGGACTTAAACGAGCAGTACTTC.

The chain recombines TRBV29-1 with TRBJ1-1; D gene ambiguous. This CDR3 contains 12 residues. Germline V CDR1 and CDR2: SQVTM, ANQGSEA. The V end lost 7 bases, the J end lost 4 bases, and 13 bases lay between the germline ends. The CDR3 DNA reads TGCAGCGGCTCGGACTGGGGCACTGAAGCTTTCTTT. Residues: CSGSDWGTEAFF.

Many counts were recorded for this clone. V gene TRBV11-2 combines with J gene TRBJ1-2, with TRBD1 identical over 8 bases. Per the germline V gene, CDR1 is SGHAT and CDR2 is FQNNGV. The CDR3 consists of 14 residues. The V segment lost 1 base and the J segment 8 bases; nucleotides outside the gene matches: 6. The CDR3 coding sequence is TGTGCCAGCAGCTTAGGACAGGGGAACAGCGGCTACACCTTC. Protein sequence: CASSLGQGNSGYTF.

The CDR3 loop reads CASSPTQVGQGYEQYF. The CDR3 region has the DNA TGTGCCAGCTCCCCTACTCAGGTCGGGCAGGGTTACGAGCAGTACTTC. The V and J genes are TRBV18 and TRBJ2-7, with D maybe TRBD1 (5 bases). The CDR3 loop spans 16 amino acids. Trimming took 6 bases from V and 4 from J, leaving 22 bases between them. Germline loops: CDR1 KGHSH, CDR2 LQKENI.

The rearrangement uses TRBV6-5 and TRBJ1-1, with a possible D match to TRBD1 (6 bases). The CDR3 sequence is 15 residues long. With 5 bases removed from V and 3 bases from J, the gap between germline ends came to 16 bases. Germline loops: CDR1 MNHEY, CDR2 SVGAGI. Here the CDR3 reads CASSPLRGSHTEAFF. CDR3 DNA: TGTGCCAGCAGTCCTTTGAGGGGGTCCCACACTGAAGCTTTCTTT.

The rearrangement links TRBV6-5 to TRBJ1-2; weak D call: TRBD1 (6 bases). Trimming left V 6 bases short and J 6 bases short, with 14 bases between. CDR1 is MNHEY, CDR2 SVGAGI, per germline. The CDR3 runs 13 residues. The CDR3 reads CASRFQGRNGYTF. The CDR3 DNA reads TGTGCCAGCAGATTCCAGGGGAGAAATGGCTACACCTTC.

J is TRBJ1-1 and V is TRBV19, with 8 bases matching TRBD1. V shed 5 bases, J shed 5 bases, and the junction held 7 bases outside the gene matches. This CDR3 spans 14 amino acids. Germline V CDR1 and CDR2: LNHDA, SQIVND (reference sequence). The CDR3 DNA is TGTGCCAGTAGTTCCGGACAGGGAATGACTGAAGCTTTCTTT. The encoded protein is CASSSGQGMTEAFF.